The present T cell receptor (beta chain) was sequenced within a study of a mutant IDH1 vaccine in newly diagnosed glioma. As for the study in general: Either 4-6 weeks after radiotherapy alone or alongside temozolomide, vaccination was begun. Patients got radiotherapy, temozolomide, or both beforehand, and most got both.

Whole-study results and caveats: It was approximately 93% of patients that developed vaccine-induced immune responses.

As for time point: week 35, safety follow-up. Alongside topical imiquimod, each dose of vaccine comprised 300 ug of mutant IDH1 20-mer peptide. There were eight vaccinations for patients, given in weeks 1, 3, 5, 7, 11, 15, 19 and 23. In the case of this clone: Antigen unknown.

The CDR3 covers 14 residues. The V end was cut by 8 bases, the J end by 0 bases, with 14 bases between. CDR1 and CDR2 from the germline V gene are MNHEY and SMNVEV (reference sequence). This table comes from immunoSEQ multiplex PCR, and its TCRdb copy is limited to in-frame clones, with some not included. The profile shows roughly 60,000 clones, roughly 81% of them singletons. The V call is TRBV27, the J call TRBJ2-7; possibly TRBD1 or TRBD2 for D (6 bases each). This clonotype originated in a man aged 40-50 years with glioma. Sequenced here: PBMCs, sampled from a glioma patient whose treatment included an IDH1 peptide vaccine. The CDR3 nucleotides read TGTGCCAGCCGATTTCGGGGGCTCTCCTACGAGCAGTACTTC. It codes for CASRFRGLSYEQYF.